This TCR beta chain was profiled in a study of CD8 T cells in ankylosing spondylitis. Study-wide results and caveats: Clones tied to disease were said to be significantly enriched in matched ankylosing spondylitis synovial fluid. Seven to nine highly homologous variants formed a TCR beta motif that appeared characteristic of ankylosing spondylitis blood. Existing reports had already noted some motif variants in reactive arthritis synovial fluid and blood.

This clonotype was seen only a few times. Its antigen remains unidentified. Quantitative 5'-RACE was performed with molecular barcodes, and it yielded the TCR beta libraries. TCRdb re-derived calls from the 5' RACE reads in MiXCR, one entry per CDR3 protein. Altogether about 540,000 distinct CDR3 sequences are present, over 9.5% being singletons, with the ten largest covering approximately 7%. CDR3 length: 14 amino acids. The sequenced material came from blood, either unsorted or a sorted T cell fraction (not recorded which). The V gene is TRBV12-1, the J gene TRBJ1-1; the table's D call TRBD1 went unverified against the DNA. TRBV12-1 is a pseudogene segment. This clonotype was obtained from a male donor with ankylosing spondylitis. This CDR3 reads CASSFVGDNTEAFF. Here the CDR3 DNA reads TGTGCCAGCAGCTTTGTAGGGGATAACACTGAAGCTTTCTTT.